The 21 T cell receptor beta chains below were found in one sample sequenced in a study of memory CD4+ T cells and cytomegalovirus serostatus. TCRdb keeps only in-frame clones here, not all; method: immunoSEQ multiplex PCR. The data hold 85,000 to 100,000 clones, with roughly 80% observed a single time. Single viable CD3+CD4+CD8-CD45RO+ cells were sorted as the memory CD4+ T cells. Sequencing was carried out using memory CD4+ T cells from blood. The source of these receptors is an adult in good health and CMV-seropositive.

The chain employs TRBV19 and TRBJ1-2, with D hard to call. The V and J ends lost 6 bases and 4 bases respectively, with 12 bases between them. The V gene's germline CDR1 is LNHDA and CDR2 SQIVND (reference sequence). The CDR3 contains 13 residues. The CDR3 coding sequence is TGTGCCAGTAGCGCGGCGGGGATCTATGGCTACACCTTC. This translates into CASSAAGIYGYTF.

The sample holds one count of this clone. This CDR3 reads CSVAGLFAQETQYF. CDR3 DNA: TGCAGCGTTGCAGGGTTGTTCGCCCAAGAGACCCAGTACTTC. The chain links TRBV29-1 to TRBJ2-5; tentative D call: TRBD1 (5 bases). The CDR3 runs 14 residues. CDR1 SQVTM and CDR2 ANQGSEA come from the germline V gene. V lost 4 bases to trimming and J lost 1 base, with 13 bases between them.

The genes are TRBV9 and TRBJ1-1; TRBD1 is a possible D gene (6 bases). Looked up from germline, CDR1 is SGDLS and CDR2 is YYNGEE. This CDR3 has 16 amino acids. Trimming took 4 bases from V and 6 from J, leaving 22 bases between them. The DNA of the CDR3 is TGTGCCAGCAGCCCCCAAGGGGGGTTGGAAATTGCTGAAGCTTTCTTT. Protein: CASSPQGGLEIAEAFF.

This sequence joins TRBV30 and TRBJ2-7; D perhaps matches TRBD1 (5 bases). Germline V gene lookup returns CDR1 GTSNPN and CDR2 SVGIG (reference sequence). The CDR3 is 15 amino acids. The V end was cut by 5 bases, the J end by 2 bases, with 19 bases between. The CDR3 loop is CAWVSGHNPAYEQYF. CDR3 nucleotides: TGTGCCTGGGTATCAGGACACAACCCGGCCTACGAGCAGTACTTC.

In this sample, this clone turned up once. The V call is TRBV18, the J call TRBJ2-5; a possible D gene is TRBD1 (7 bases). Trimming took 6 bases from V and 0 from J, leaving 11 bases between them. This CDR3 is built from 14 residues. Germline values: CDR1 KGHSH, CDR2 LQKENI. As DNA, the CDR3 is TGTGCCAGCTCGCGGGGACAGAACCAAGAGACCCAGTACTTC. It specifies CASSRGQNQETQYF.

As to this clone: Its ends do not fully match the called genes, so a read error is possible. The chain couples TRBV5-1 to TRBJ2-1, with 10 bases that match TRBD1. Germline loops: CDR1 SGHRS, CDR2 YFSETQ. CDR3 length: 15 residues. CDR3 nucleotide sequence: TGCGCCAGCAGCTTGGAGGGACAGGGGTACAGTGAGCAGTTCTTC. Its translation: CASSLEGQGYSEQFF.

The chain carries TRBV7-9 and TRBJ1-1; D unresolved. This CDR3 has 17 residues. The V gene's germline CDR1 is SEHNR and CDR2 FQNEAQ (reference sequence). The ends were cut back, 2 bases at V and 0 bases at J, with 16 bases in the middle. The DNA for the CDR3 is TGTGCCAGCAGCTTACTACATGACCCTCTTATGAACACTGAAGCTTTCTTT. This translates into CASSLLHDPLMNTEAFF. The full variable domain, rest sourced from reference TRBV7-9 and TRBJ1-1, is DTGVSQNPRHKITKRGQNVTFRCDPISEHNRLYWYRQTLGQGPEFLTYFQNEAQLEKSRLLSDRFSAERPKGSFSTLEIQRTEQGDSAMYLCASSLLHDPLMNTEAFFGQGTRLTVV.

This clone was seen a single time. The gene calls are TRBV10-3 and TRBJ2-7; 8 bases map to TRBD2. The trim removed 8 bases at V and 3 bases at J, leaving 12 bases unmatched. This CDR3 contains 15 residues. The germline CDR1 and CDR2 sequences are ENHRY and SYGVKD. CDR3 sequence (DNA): TGTGCCATCGGAGAAGGGGCGGGAGGTCTCTACGAGCAGTACTTC. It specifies CAIGEGAGGLYEQYF.

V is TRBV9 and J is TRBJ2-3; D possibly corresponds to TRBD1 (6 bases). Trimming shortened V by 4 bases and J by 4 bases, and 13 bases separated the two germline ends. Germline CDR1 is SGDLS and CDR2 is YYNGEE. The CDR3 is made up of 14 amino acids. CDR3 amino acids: CASSPGTYADTQYF. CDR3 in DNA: TGTGCCAGCAGCCCAGGGACATACGCAGATACGCAGTATTTT. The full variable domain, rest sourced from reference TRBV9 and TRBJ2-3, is DSGVTQTPKHLITATGQRVTLRCSPRSGDLSVYWYQQSLDQGLQFLIQYYNGEERAKGNILERFSAQQFPDLHSELNLSSLELGDSALYFCASSPGTYADTQYFGPGTRLTVL.

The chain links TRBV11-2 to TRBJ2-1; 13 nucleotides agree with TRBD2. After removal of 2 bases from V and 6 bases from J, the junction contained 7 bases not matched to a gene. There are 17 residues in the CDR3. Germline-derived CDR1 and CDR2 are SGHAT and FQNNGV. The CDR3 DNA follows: TGTGCCAGCAGCTTAAGTTCAAGGACTAGCGGGAGCAATGAGCAGTTCTTC. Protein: CASSLSSRTSGSNEQFF.

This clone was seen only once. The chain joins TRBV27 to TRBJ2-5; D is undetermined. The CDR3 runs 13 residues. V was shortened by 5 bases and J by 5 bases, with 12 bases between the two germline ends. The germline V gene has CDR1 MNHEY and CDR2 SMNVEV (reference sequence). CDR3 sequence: CASSPPSRETQYF. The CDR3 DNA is TGTGCCAGCAGTCCACCTTCTCGTGAGACCCAGTACTTC.

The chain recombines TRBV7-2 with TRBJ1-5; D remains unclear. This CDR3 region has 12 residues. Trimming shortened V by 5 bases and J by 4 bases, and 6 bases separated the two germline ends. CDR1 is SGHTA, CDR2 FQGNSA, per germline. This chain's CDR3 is CASSLLNQPQHF. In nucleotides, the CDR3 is TGTGCCAGCAGCCTCCTTAATCAGCCCCAGCATTTT.

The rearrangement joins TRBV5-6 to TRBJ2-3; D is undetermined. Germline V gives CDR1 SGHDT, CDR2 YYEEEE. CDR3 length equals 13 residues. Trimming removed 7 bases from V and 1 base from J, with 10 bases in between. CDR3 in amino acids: CASGMTGTDTQYF. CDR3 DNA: TGTGCCAGCGGGATGACTGGCACAGATACGCAGTATTTT.

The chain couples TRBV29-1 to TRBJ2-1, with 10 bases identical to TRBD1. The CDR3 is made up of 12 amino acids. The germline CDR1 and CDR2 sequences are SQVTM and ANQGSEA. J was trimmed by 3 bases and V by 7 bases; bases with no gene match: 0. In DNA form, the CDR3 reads TGCAGCGGGGACAGGGGCTACAATGAGCAGTTCTTC. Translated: CSGDRGYNEQFF.

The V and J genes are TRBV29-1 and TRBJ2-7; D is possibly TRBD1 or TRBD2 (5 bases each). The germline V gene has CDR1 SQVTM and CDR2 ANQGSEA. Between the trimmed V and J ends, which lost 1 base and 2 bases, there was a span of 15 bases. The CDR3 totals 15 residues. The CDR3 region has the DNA TGCAGCGTTGAAGGGTCCCCTGGGACGCCCTACGAGCAGTACTTC. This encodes CSVEGSPGTPYEQYF.

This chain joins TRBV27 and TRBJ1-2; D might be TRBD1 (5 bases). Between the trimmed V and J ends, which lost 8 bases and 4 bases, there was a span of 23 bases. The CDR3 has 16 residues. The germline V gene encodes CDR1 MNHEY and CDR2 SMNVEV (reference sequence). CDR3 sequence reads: CASRSGQGPRGYGYTF. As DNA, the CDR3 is TGTGCCAGCCGGTCGGGTCAGGGTCCCCGCGGCTATGGCTACACCTTC.

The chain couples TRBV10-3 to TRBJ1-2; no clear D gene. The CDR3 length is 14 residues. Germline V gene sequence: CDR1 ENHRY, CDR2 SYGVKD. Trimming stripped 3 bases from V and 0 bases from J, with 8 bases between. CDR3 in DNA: TGTGCCATCAGTGAACTGCGGGCTAACTATGGCTACACCTTC. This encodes CAISELRANYGYTF.

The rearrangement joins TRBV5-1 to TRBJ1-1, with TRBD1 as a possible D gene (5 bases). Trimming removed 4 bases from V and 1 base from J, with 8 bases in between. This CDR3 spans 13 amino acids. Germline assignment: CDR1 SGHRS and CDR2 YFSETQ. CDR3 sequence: CASSGGENTEAFF. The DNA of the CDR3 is TGCGCCAGCAGCGGGGGTGAGAACACTGAAGCTTTCTTT. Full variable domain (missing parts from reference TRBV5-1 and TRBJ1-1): KAGVTQTPRYLIKTRGQQVTLSCSPISGHRSVSWYQQTPGQGLQFLFEYFSETQRNKGNFPGRFSGRQFSNSRSEMNVSTLELGDSALYLCASSGGENTEAFFGQGTRLTVV.

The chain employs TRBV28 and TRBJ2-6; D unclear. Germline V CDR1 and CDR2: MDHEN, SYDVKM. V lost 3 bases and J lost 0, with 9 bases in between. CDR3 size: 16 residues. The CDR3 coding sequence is TGTGCCAGCAGTTTTCGGGCGAGCTCTGGGGCCAACGTCCTGACTTTC. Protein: CASSFRASSGANVLTF.

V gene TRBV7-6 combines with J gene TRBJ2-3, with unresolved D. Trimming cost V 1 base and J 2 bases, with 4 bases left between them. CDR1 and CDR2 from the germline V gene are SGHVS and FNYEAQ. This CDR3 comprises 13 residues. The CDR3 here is CASSLVVTDTQYF. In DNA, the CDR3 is TGTGCCAGCAGCTTAGTGGTCACAGATACGCAGTATTTT.

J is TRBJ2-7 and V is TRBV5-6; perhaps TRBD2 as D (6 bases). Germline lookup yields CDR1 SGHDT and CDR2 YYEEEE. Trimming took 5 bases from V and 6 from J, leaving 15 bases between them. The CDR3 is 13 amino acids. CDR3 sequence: CASRERGLLEQYF. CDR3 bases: TGTGCCAGCAGGGAACGGGGACTTCTCGAGCAGTACTTC.